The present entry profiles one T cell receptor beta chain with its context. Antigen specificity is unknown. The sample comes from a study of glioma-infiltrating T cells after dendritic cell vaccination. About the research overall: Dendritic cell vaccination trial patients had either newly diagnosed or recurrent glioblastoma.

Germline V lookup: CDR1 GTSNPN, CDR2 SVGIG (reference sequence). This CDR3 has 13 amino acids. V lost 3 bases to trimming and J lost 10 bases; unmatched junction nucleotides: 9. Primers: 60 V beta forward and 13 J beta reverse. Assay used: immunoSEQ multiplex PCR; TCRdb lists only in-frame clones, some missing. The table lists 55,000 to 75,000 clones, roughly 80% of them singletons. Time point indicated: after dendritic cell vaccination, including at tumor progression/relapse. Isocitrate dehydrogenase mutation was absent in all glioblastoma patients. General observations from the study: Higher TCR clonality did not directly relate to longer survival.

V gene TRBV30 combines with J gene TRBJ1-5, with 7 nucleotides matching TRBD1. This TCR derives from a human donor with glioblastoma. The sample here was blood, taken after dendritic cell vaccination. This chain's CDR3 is CAWRVKGAEPQHF. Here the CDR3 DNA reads TGTGCCTGGAGAGTCAAGGGGGCGGAACCCCAGCATTTT.